The 29 T cell receptor beta chains in this list originate from one sample, sequenced in a study of vaccination and CD4 T cells after COVID-19. Treatment defined: roughly 11-day PBMC culture with coronavirus spike peptide pools or control peptides (ViraFEST assay). Scientists ran DNA taken from cultured CD4+ T cells through the Oncomine TCR Beta short-read assay for sequencing. TCRdb re-called the PCR reads with MiXCR, one entry per CDR3 protein. The table shows about 13,000 distinct CDR3 sequences, with approximately 44% occurring only once. What these receptors recognize is not known. What was sequenced was CD4+ T cells from blood, cultured in vitro. The receptors were sampled from a human donor who had recovered from COVID-19.

This clonotype was found a few times. This sequence joins TRBV27 and TRBJ1-2; D might be TRBD1 (5 bases). The CDR3 has 17 residues. CDR1 and CDR2 (germline): MNHEY, SMNVEV (reference sequence). V was pared by 5 bases and J by 7 bases, with 26 bases between. CDR3 residues: CASSPLGAGLIPSGYTF. CDR3 sequence (DNA): TGTGCCAGCAGTCCCCTTGGGGCAGGGCTAATCCCTAGTGGCTACACCTTC.

In this sample, this clonotype turned up a few times. V is TRBV6-5 and J is TRBJ2-1, with D perhaps being TRBD1 or TRBD2 (5 bases each). Between the trimmed V and J ends, which lost 4 bases and 5 bases, there was a span of 21 bases. CDR3 length: 17 residues. Germline V gene data show CDR1 as MNHEY and CDR2 as SVGAGI. This CDR3 is CASSLPPGPASHNEQFF. In DNA, the CDR3 is TGTGCCAGCAGTTTGCCCCCGGGACCCGCTTCACACAATGAGCAGTTCTTC.

The CDR3 protein is CASRPTSTDTQYF. Written as DNA, the CDR3 is TGTGCCAGCAGGCCTACTAGCACAGATACGCAGTATTTT. The J gene is TRBJ2-3, the V gene TRBV7-9; D is undetermined. This CDR3 contains 13 residues. Germline assignment: CDR1 SEHNR and CDR2 FQNEAQ (reference sequence). The V end lost 6 bases, the J end lost 0 bases, and 7 bases lay between the germline ends. Looking up the rest from reference TRBV7-9 and TRBJ2-3 gives the full variable domain: DTGVSQNPRHKITKRGQNVTFRCDPISEHNRLYWYRQTLGQGPEFLTYFQNEAQLEKSRLLSDRFSAERPKGSFSTLEIQRTEQGDSAMYLCASRPTSTDTQYFGPGTRLTVL.

The table lists this clonotype with a few counts. The chain has TRBV10-1 and TRBJ1-1; D not resolved. V lost 5 bases to trimming and J lost 7 bases, with 11 bases between them. The CDR3 covers 12 residues. Germline lookup yields CDR1 WNHNN and CDR2 SYGVQD (reference sequence). CDR3 nucleotides: TGCGCCAGCAGTAGGAATTCTGGTGAAGCTTTCTTT. Protein product: CASSRNSGEAFF.

The chain uses TRBV5-8 and TRBJ2-3; D unresolved. The CDR3 has 13 amino acids. The V gene's germline CDR1 is SGHTS and CDR2 YDEGEE. Trimming removed 4 bases from V and 1 base from J, with 7 bases in between. The CDR3 DNA reads TGTGCCAGCAGCCCCCCTGGCACAGATACGCAGTATTTT. It yields the protein CASSPPGTDTQYF.

This sequence joins TRBV12-3 or TRBV12-4 and TRBJ2-1, with D uncertain. Trimming took off 6 bases at V and 8 bases at J, with 14 bases between the two ends. This CDR3 has 13 amino acids. CDR3 nucleotide sequence: TGTGCCAGCAGGAGGCTAGGTCGCGATGAGCAGTTCTTC. It is translated as CASRRLGRDEQFF.

The chain is built from TRBV20-1 and TRBJ2-7, with 8 bases aligning to TRBD1. CDR1 and CDR2 (germline): DFQATT, SNEGSKA (reference sequence). The junction had 3 bases not matched to a gene; V was cut back by 5 bases and J by 0 bases. The length of the CDR3 is 13 residues. The CDR3 sequence is CSAETGGSYEQYF. CDR3 nucleotides: TGCAGTGCTGAAACAGGGGGCTCCTACGAGCAGTACTTC.

This chain joins TRBV3-1 and TRBJ1-1; no definite D call. The CDR3 spans 14 residues. The germline V gene encodes CDR1 LGHDT and CDR2 YNNKEL (reference sequence). Trimming took off 2 bases at V and 4 bases at J, with 11 bases between the two ends. The CDR3 DNA is TGTGCCAGCAGCCAAACGCCCGGCCCCACTGAAGCTTTCTTT. Translating it yields CASSQTPGPTEAFF. The full variable domain, in which reference TRBV3-1 and TRBJ1-1 provide the parts outside the CDR3, is DTAVSQTPKYLVTQMGNDKSIKCEQNLGHDTMYWYKQDSKKFLKIMFSYNNKELIINETVPNRFSPKSPDKAHLNLHINSLELGDSAVYFCASSQTPGPTEAFFGQGTRLTVV.

V and J are TRBV5-1 and TRBJ2-3; D may be TRBD2 (6 bases). V dropped 4 bases and J dropped 4 bases, with 10 bases sitting between them. The CDR3 runs to 13 residues. Germline-derived CDR1 and CDR2 are SGHRS and YFSETQ. CDR3 in amino acids: CASSPSDADTQYF. Written as DNA, the CDR3 is TGCGCCAGCAGCCCTAGCGACGCAGATACGCAGTATTTT.

The chain uses TRBV27 and TRBJ2-5; D unclear. Germline V lookup: CDR1 MNHEY, CDR2 SMNVEV (reference sequence). V was shortened by 2 bases and J by 2 bases, with 6 bases between the two germline ends. The CDR3 spans 13 residues. CDR3 protein: CASSLNYQETQYF. CDR3 nucleotide sequence: TGTGCCAGCAGTTTAAATTATCAAGAGACCCAGTACTTC.

V gene TRBV10-3 combines with J gene TRBJ2-1; 8 bases align to TRBD2. This CDR3 spans 18 amino acids. Germline CDR1 reads ENHRY; CDR2 reads SYGVKD. With 4 bases clipped from V and 2 bases from J, the junction kept 13 bases outside the gene matches. CDR3 protein: CAISGPPKRELTYNEQFF. CDR3 nucleotides: TGTGCCATCAGTGGCCCTCCTAAGCGGGAGCTCACCTACAATGAGCAGTTCTTC.

In DNA, the CDR3 is TGCAGTGCTAGCGACAGGAACACTGAAGCTTTCTTT. It specifies CSASDRNTEAFF. The genes are TRBV20-1 and TRBJ1-1; maybe TRBD1 (5 bases). Germline assignment: CDR1 DFQATT and CDR2 SNEGSKA (reference sequence). The CDR3 has 12 amino acids. V gave up 3 bases and J gave up 1 base, with 6 bases separating them.

J is TRBJ2-7 and V is TRBV6-5, with a possible D match to TRBD2 (5 bases). The germline V gene has CDR1 MNHEY and CDR2 SVGAGI. Between the trimmed V and J ends, which lost 2 bases and 3 bases, there was a span of 11 bases. The CDR3 spans 14 residues. CDR3 nucleotides: TGTGCCAGCAGTTACAGAGGACGGGGCTACGAGCAGTACTTC. Its protein is CASSYRGRGYEQYF.

This clonotype occurred a few times. The chain has TRBV29-1 and TRBJ2-2, with a tentative D call TRBD1 (5 bases). The germline V and J ends were trimmed by 4 bases and 1 base, with 10 bases remaining between them. The CDR3 totals 14 residues. Per germline, CDR1 SQVTM and CDR2 ANQGSEA. The CDR3 spells CSVGARENTGELFF. CDR3 sequence (DNA): TGCAGCGTTGGTGCCAGGGAGAACACCGGGGAGCTGTTTTTT.

The genes are TRBV2 and TRBJ1-4, with D unresolved. V was shortened by 5 bases and J by 7 bases, with 8 bases between the two germline ends. In germline, CDR1 is SNHLY, CDR2 FYNNEI. This CDR3 has 12 amino acids. The DNA of the CDR3 is TGTGCCAGCAGTACATGGGGTGAAAAACTGTTTTTT. This encodes CASSTWGEKLFF.

The V gene is TRBV29-1, the J gene TRBJ2-7; tentatively, D is TRBD1 (5 bases). V was cut by 4 bases and J by 3 bases, with 10 bases left in between. The CDR3 sequence is 12 residues long. The germline gives CDR1 SQVTM, CDR2 ANQGSEA. As DNA, the CDR3 is TGCAGCGTTGGACAGATACGCTACGAGCAGTACTTC. Protein: CSVGQIRYEQYF.

V is TRBV12-3 or TRBV12-4 and J is TRBJ2-1; 7 bases map to TRBD2. Trimming at V came to 5 bases and at J to 7 bases, leaving 11 bases not matched to a gene. The CDR3 totals 15 residues. The CDR3 reads CASSLRLATPNEQFF. The CDR3 DNA reads as TGTGCCAGCAGTCTTCGACTAGCCACCCCAAATGAGCAGTTCTTC.

The chain recombines TRBV24-1 with TRBJ2-3; TRBD1 matches 7 bases. Germline lookup yields CDR1 KGHDR and CDR2 SFDVKD. CDR3 length: 15 amino acids. With 12 bases clipped from V and 0 bases from J, the junction kept 11 bases outside the gene matches. CDR3 DNA sequence: TGTGCCGTCCGAAGAAAGGACAGGAGCACAGATACGCAGTATTTT. It encodes CAVRRKDRSTDTQYF.

The V call is TRBV3-1, the J call TRBJ1-1, with D unresolved. The V gene lost 4 bases and the J gene lost 2 bases, with 11 bases spanning the gap. There are 14 residues in the CDR3. CDR1 is LGHDT and CDR2 is YNNKEL in the germline V gene (reference sequence). The CDR3 here is CASSLDTLNTEAFF. In DNA form, the CDR3 reads TGTGCCAGCAGCCTAGACACCTTAAACACTGAAGCTTTCTTT.

This clonotype was seen a few times. J is TRBJ2-3 and V is TRBV5-4, with D possibly TRBD2 on 6 matching bases. CDR1 is SGHNT, CDR2 YYREEE, per germline (reference sequence). The CDR3 runs 16 residues. The germline V and J ends were trimmed by 0 bases and 1 base, with 12 bases remaining between them. The DNA for the CDR3 is TGTGCCAGCAGCTTGGCCGGGAGTCTAGGCACAGATACGCAGTATTTT. It is translated as CASSLAGSLGTDTQYF.

This clonotype was counted a few times. The rearrangement links TRBV6-1 to TRBJ1-3; D is perhaps TRBD1 (6 bases). CDR1 and CDR2 (germline): MNHNS, SASEGT. This CDR3 has 15 amino acids. V was pared by 3 bases and J by 1 base, with 10 bases between. In DNA, the CDR3 is TGTGCCAGCAGTGAGACAGGCTCTTCTGGAAACACCATATATTTT. Protein product: CASSETGSSGNTIYF.

This chain uses TRBV19 with TRBJ1-5; no reliable D call. This CDR3 has 15 amino acids. Germline V gene data show CDR1 as LNHDA and CDR2 as SQIVND (reference sequence). V lost 1 base to trimming and J lost 2 bases, with 9 bases between them. The CDR3 DNA follows: TGTGCCAGTAGTATAGGCCAGATGGGCAATCAGCCCCAGCATTTT. Its protein product is CASSIGQMGNQPQHF.

The chain links TRBV4-3 to TRBJ2-1; D remains unclear. Germline V lookup: CDR1 LGHNA, CDR2 YSLEER. The CDR3 is 14 residues long. Between the trimmed V and J ends, which lost 0 bases and 6 bases, there was a span of 9 bases. The CDR3 loop reads CASSQDLSGNEQFF. The CDR3 nucleotides are TGCGCCAGCAGCCAAGATCTTTCCGGCAATGAGCAGTTCTTC.

The J gene is TRBJ2-7, the V gene TRBV20-1; 11 bases fit TRBD1. The V gene end was trimmed by 3 bases and the J gene end by 2 bases; junction bases not matched to a gene: 9. Germline CDR1 is DFQATT and CDR2 is SNEGSKA (reference sequence). The CDR3 spans 16 residues. The CDR3 DNA follows: TGCAGTGCTAGCGTCGCCGGGACAGGGGGGACCTACGAGCAGTACTTC. It codes for CSASVAGTGGTYEQYF.

This chain connects TRBV28 to TRBJ2-7; 7 bases agree with TRBD1. The V gene end was trimmed by 7 bases and the J gene end by 4 bases; junction bases not matched to a gene: 7. The CDR3 runs to 13 residues. Germline V gives CDR1 MDHEN, CDR2 SYDVKM. The CDR3 DNA follows: TGTGCCAGCACCGCAGGGACAGTTTACGAGCAGTACTTC. Its translation is CASTAGTVYEQYF.

As DNA, the CDR3 is TGTGCCAGCAGCCCCGGACTAGCTAGCATATTCTACGAGCAGTACTTC. Amino acids: CASSPGLASIFYEQYF. V and J are TRBV7-9 and TRBJ2-7, with 8 bases that match TRBD2. Unmatched junction bases numbered 12, after V lost 5 bases and J lost 3 bases. This CDR3 is built from 16 residues. CDR1 is SEHNR and CDR2 is FQNEAQ in the germline V gene (reference sequence).

This rearrangement joins TRBV12-3 or TRBV12-4 to TRBJ2-3; D unclear. Trimming removed 5 bases from V and 0 bases from J, with 12 bases in between. The CDR3 covers 15 residues. CDR3 region: CASSARLISTDTQYF. In DNA form, the CDR3 reads TGTGCCAGCAGTGCCCGGCTGATCAGCACAGATACGCAGTATTTT.

This sequence joins TRBV4-2 and TRBJ2-1; D might be TRBD1 or TRBD2, each matching 6 bases. CDR1 and CDR2 (germline): LGHNA, YNFKEQ. CDR3 length equals 13 residues. The V gene lost 4 bases and the J gene lost 7 bases, with 11 bases spanning the gap. CDR3: CASSPRRGNEQFF. CDR3 in DNA: TGTGCCAGCAGCCCGCGGAGGGGGAATGAGCAGTTCTTC.

This clonotype has a handful of counts. The chain uses TRBV12-3 or TRBV12-4 and TRBJ1-2; TRBD1 aligns across 10 bases. CDR3 size: 16 residues. The ends lost 5 bases at V and 8 bases at J; junction bases unmatched: 14. The CDR3 protein is CASSDETRTGGWGYTF. CDR3 DNA: TGTGCCAGCAGTGATGAAACCAGGACAGGGGGTTGGGGCTACACCTTC.